A single T cell receptor (beta chain) is shown here with its context. No antigen is known for it. The record originates from a study of T cell responses to AZD1222 COVID-19 vaccine. Germline CDR1 reads SGHRS; CDR2 reads YFSETQ. V lost 0 bases and J lost 2; bases outside the gene matches: 3. The length of the CDR3 is 15 residues. TCRdb's table, derived via immunoSEQ multiplex PCR, lists solely in-frame clones and lacks some. The data show about 120,000 clones, about 92% seen once. Notes on the study in general: It was only a handful of AZD1222 recipients who were seropositive at baseline.

This chain links TRBV5-1 with TRBJ2-7, with 9 bases fitting TRBD2. This TCR was recovered from an adult in good health. The sequenced sample was peripheral blood, obtained on day 0 of MenACWY control vaccination. The CDR3: CASSLAGTSPYEQYF. CDR3 sequence (DNA): TGCGCCAGCAGCTTGGCAGGGACTAGCCCCTACGAGCAGTACTTC. Variable domain in full (rest from reference TRBV5-1 and TRBJ2-7): KAGVTQTPRYLIKTRGQQVTLSCSPISGHRSVSWYQQTPGQGLQFLFEYFSETQRNKGNFPGRFSGRQFSNSRSEMNVSTLELGDSALYLCASSLAGTSPYEQYFGPGTRLTVT.